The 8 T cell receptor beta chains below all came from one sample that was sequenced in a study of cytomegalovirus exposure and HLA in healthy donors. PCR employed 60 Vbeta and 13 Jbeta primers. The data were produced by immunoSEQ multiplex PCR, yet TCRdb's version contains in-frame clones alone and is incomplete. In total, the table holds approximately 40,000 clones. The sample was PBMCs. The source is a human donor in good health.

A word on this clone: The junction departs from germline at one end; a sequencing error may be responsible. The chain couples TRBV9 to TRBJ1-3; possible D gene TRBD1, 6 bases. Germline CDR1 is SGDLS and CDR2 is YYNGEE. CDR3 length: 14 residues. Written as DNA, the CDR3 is TGTGCCAGCAGCGTTTCCGGGACAAAAAACAACATATATTTT. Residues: CASSVSGTKNNIYF. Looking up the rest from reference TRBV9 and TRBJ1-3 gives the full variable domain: DSGVTQTPKHLITATGQRVTLRCSPRSGDLSVYWYQQSLDQGLQFLIQYYNGEERAKGNILERFSAQQFPDLHSELNLSSLELGDSALYFCASSVSGTKNNIYFGEGSWLTVV.

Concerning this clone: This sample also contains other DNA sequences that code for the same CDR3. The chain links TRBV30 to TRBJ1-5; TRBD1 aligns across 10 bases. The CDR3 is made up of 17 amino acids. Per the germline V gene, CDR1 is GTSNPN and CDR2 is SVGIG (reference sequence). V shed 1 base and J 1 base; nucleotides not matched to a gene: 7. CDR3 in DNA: TGTGCCTGGAGTGACCGGGACAGGGGATGGAGCAATCAGCCCCAGCATTTT. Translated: CAWSDRDRGWSNQPQHF.

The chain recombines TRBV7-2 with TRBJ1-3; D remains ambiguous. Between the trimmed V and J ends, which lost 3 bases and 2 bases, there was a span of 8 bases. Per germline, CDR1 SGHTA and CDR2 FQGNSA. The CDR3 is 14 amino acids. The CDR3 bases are TGTGCCAGCAGCTTTGAGAGGGCTGGAAACACCATATATTTT. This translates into CASSFERAGNTIYF.

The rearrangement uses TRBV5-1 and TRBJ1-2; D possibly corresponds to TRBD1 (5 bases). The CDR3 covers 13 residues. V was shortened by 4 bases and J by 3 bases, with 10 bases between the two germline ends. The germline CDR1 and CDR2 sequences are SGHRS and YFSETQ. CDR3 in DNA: TGCGCCAGCAGCCCCAGGGAGGACTATGGCTACACCTTC. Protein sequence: CASSPREDYGYTF.

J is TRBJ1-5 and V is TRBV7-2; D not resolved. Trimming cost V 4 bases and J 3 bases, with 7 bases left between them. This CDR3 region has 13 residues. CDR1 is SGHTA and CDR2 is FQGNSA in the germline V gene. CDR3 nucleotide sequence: TGTGCCAGCAGCTCGGAGCTCAATCAGCCCCAGCATTTT. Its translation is CASSSELNQPQHF.

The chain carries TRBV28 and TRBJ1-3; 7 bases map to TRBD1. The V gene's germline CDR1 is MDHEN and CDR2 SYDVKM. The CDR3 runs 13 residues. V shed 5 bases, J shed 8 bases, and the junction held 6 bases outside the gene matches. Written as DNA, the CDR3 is TGTGCCAGCAGTAACAGGGGTAGGGACACCATATATTTT. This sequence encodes CASSNRGRDTIYF.

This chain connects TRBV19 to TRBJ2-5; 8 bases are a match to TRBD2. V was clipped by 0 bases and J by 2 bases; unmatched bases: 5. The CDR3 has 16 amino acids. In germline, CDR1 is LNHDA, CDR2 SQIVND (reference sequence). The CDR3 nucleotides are TGTGCCAGTAGTATAGATTGGCGGGGGGCTCAAGAGACCCAGTACTTC. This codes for CASSIDWRGAQETQYF.

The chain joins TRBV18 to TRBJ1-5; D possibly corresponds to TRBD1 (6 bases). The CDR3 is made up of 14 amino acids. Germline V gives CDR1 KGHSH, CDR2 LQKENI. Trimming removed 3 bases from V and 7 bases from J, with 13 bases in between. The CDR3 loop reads CASSPGQLSQPQHF. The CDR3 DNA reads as TGTGCCAGCTCACCCGGACAGTTGAGCCAGCCCCAGCATTTT.